The 8 T cell receptor beta chains presented below share a single source sample, sequenced in a study of blood T cells in healthy people across ages. Next came a second PCR, run for about 7 to 12 cycles, which used a sample-barcoded 5' primer along with a J-beta primer mix. TCRdb redid the calling of the 5' RACE reads with MiXCR, one entry per CDR3 protein. The sample contains around 800,000 distinct CDR3 sequences, more than 25% of which appear only once. These data were likewise used in another study, on T cells of mothers and their children.

Sequenced sample: blood. These receptors came from a boy between 10 and 17 years old in good health.

V is TRBV5-1 and J is TRBJ2-7; D uncertain. CDR3 size: 14 residues. The V gene lost 0 bases and the J gene lost 3 bases, with 10 bases spanning the gap. Germline V lookup: CDR1 SGHRS, CDR2 YFSETQ. The chain's CDR3 is CASSLGEPHYEQYF. DNA for the CDR3: TGCGCCAGCAGCTTGGGGGAACCACACTACGAGCAGTACTTC.

This clonotype came up a few times. CDR3 sequence (DNA): TGTGCCAGCAGTTTAAGGCTAGAATGGACCCAGTACTTC. Its translation is CASSLRLEWTQYF. The chain recombines TRBV12-3 or TRBV12-4 with TRBJ2-7; D gene uncertain. The DNA matches TRBJ2-5 better at its end, which makes the J call doubtful. CDR3 length equals 13 residues.

This clonotype was observed a handful of times. This chain joins TRBV29-1 and TRBJ2-5, with a tentative D call TRBD2 (5 bases). Germline CDR1 is SQVTM and CDR2 is ANQGSEA. V gave up 6 bases and J gave up 2 bases, with 10 bases separating them. The CDR3 is made up of 12 amino acids. The CDR3 nucleotides read TGCAGCGTAGGGAGCCCTCAAGAGACCCAGTACTTC. Its protein is CSVGSPQETQYF.

The genes are TRBV11-2 and TRBJ2-5; D uncertain. Per germline, CDR1 SGHAT and CDR2 FQNNGV. With 4 bases removed from V and 1 base from J, the gap between germline ends came to 13 bases. The CDR3 is 15 residues long. The CDR3 protein is CASSSGGRLQETQYF. The CDR3 bases are TGTGCCAGCAGCTCGGGTGGACGGCTCCAAGAGACCCAGTACTTC.

The rearrangement uses TRBV29-1 and TRBJ1-4, with 7 bases matching TRBD1. This CDR3 spans 13 amino acids. The ends lost 7 bases at V and 4 bases at J; junction bases unmatched: 6. CDR1 is SQVTM and CDR2 is ANQGSEA in the germline V gene. The CDR3 bases are TGCAGCGCGACCGGGACAGTTAATGAAAAACTGTTTTTT. Its translation is CSATGTVNEKLFF.

The chain is built from TRBV6-6 and TRBJ2-5, with TRBD1 identical over 9 bases. The J call could be wrong; TRBJ2-7 is a better fit for the DNA end. Looked up from germline, CDR1 is MNHNY and CDR2 is SVGAGI (reference sequence). CDR3 size: 13 residues. The CDR3 DNA is TGTGCCAGCCACGGACAGGGGAACTACGAGCAGTACTTC. It is translated as CASHGQGNYEQYF.

V gene TRBV7-9 combines with J gene TRBJ2-3; TRBD2 is a possible D gene (5 bases). There are 13 residues in the CDR3. The germline V gene has CDR1 SEHNR and CDR2 FQNEAQ (reference sequence). The V gene lost 3 bases and the J gene lost 4 bases, with 8 bases spanning the gap. The CDR3 sequence is CASSFLASDTQYF. The CDR3 nucleotides are TGTGCCAGCAGCTTTTTAGCGTCAGATACGCAGTATTTT. The whole variable domain, filled in from reference TRBV7-9 and TRBJ2-3, reads DTGVSQNPRHKITKRGQNVTFRCDPISEHNRLYWYRQTLGQGPEFLTYFQNEAQLEKSRLLSDRFSAERPKGSFSTLEIQRTEQGDSAMYLCASSFLASDTQYFGPGTRLTVL.

The rearrangement uses TRBV3-1 and TRBJ1-6; D not resolved. Germline V CDR1 and CDR2: LGHDT, YNNKEL (reference sequence). The V and J ends lost 1 base and 9 bases respectively, with 7 bases between them. The CDR3 loop spans 13 amino acids. CDR3 protein: CASSQVTSSPLHF. For the CDR3, the DNA is TGTGCCAGCAGCCAAGTTACGAGTTCACCCCTCCACTTT.